This entry lists 10 T cell receptor beta chains sequenced from one sample in a study of blood T cell repertoires in COVID-19. Repertoires were generated with immunoSEQ multiplex PCR, while TCRdb's copy carries only in-frame clones and drops some. The sample has under 250,000 clones, approximately 85% seen once. The sample comprised peripheral blood. These receptors came from a man aged 45-65 years who had recovered from COVID-19.

The chain employs TRBV3-1 (or the pseudogene TRBV3-2) and TRBJ1-5; 11 bases map to TRBD1. Per the germline V gene, CDR1 is LGHDT and CDR2 is YNNKEL (reference sequence). The CDR3 is 17 residues long. Germline trimming cut 2 bases from V and 5 bases from J; bases unmatched to any gene: 8. Written as DNA, the CDR3 is TGTGCCAGCAGCCAAACCGGGACAGGGGGAAGGGATCAGCCCCAGCATTTT. It is translated as CASSQTGTGGRDQPQHF.

The chain recombines TRBV2 with TRBJ1-1, with D perhaps TRBD1 (6 bases). CDR1 SNHLY and CDR2 FYNNEI come from the germline V gene. With 8 bases removed from V and 1 base from J, the gap between germline ends came to 14 bases. The CDR3 extends over 14 amino acids. CDR3 nucleotides: TGTGCCAGCTCGAAGGACAGCAAGAACACTGAAGCTTTCTTT. Protein: CASSKDSKNTEAFF.

The J gene is TRBJ2-7, the V gene TRBV11-2; 12 nucleotides align to TRBD2. This CDR3 spans 15 amino acids. Germline V gives CDR1 SGHAT, CDR2 FQNNGV. Unmatched junction bases numbered 8, after V lost 6 bases and J lost 5 bases. For the CDR3, the DNA is TGTGCCAGCAGGAGGCTAGCGGGAGGGCCCAACGAGCAGTACTTC. Encoded protein: CASRRLAGGPNEQYF.

The chain employs TRBV11-3 and TRBJ2-1; D unclear. CDR1 SGHNT and CDR2 YENEEA come from the germline V gene. The germline V and J ends were trimmed by 1 base and 9 bases, with 10 bases remaining between them. The CDR3 consists of 13 residues. CDR3 DNA: TGTGCCAGCAGCTTAGGAAGCGTTAGTGAGCAGTTCTTC. Its translation is CASSLGSVSEQFF. The entire variable domain, with the rest obtained from reference TRBV11-3 and TRBJ2-1, is as follows: EAGVVQSPRYKIIEKKQPVAFWCNPISGHNTLYWYLQNLGQGPELLIRYENEEAVDDSQLPKDRFSAERLKGVDSTLKIQPAELGDSAVYLCASSLGSVSEQFFGPGTRLTVL.

The CDR3 coding sequence is TGTGCCAGCAGCCCGGGAGTTGTAGATACGCAGTATTTT. Amino acid sequence: CASSPGVVDTQYF. This chain joins TRBV5-8 and TRBJ2-3; tentatively, D is TRBD2 (6 bases). Deletions cut 4 bases from V and 5 bases from J, with 11 bases between. CDR1 and CDR2 (germline): SGHTS, YDEGEE. This CDR3 comprises 13 residues.

This clone has ten or more counts. The chain has TRBV28 and TRBJ2-7; 8 nucleotides match TRBD1. The germline gives CDR1 MDHEN, CDR2 SYDVKM. V was pared by 5 bases and J by 3 bases, with 9 bases of the junction left unmatched. The CDR3 loop spans 15 amino acids. CDR3 residues: CASSPGGAHIYEQYF. CDR3 coding DNA: TGTGCCAGCAGTCCAGGGGGCGCCCACATCTACGAGCAGTACTTC.

This clone was recorded a few times. The genes are TRBV19 and TRBJ1-5; TRBD1 aligns across 9 bases. This CDR3 comprises 20 residues. Germline CDR1 reads LNHDA; CDR2 reads SQIVND (reference sequence). After removal of 2 bases from V and 0 bases from J, the junction contained 14 bases not matched to a gene. The CDR3 DNA is TGTGCCAGTAGTATACAACGCCCGGGACAGGGATTCTATAGCAATCAGCCCCAGCATTTT. It yields the protein CASSIQRPGQGFYSNQPQHF. Complete variable domain (other parts from reference TRBV19 and TRBJ1-5): DGGITQSPKYLFRKEGQNVTLSCEQNLNHDAMYWYRQDPGQGLRLIYYSQIVNDFQKGDIAEGYSVSREKKESFPLTVTSAQKNPTAFYLCASSIQRPGQGFYSNQPQHFGDGTRLSIL.

The chain carries TRBV6-6 and TRBJ2-1, with TRBD2 identical over 8 bases. Germline-derived CDR1 and CDR2 are MNHNY and SVGAGI (reference sequence). This CDR3 has 15 residues. V dropped 5 bases and J dropped 5; count of bases not matched to a gene: 8. DNA for the CDR3: TGTGCCAGCAGTCCTCCAGCCGGGGGGGACAATGAGCAGTTCTTC. The encoded protein is CASSPPAGGDNEQFF.

This chain joins TRBV24-1 and TRBJ2-2; 7 bases fit TRBD2. The germline V gene encodes CDR1 KGHDR and CDR2 SFDVKD. With V trimmed by 8 bases and J by 7 bases, 3 bases remained unmatched. This CDR3 has 12 residues. CDR3 DNA: TGTGCCACCACCCCGGGGGGCGGGGAGCTGTTTTTT. It yields the protein CATTPGGGELFF.

The chain recombines TRBV27 with TRBJ1-1; no definite D call. Trimming left V 4 bases short and J 1 base short, with 10 bases between. The germline V gene encodes CDR1 MNHEY and CDR2 SMNVEV (reference sequence). CDR3 length: 14 residues. In DNA, the CDR3 is TGTGCCAGCAGTTCTCAGGTGGGGAACACTGAAGCTTTCTTT. As protein: CASSSQVGNTEAFF.